A single sample gave rise to the 9 T cell receptor beta chains below, sequenced in a study of cytomegalovirus exposure and HLA in healthy donors. TCRdb keeps only in-frame clones here, not all; method: immunoSEQ multiplex PCR. The sample shows roughly 180,000 clones, 86% of them seen only once. What was sequenced was PBMCs. All receptors derive from a man aged 30-40 years in good health and CMV-seropositive.

The genes are TRBV27 and TRBJ1-2; TRBD1 is a possible D gene (6 bases). Trimming stripped 6 bases from V and 4 bases from J, with 18 bases between. Germline-derived CDR1 and CDR2 are MNHEY and SMNVEV (reference sequence). CDR3 size: 15 residues. CDR3: CASSPTGLPFYGYTF. The CDR3 DNA reads TGTGCCAGCAGCCCGACAGGCCTCCCATTCTATGGCTACACCTTC.

The V and J genes are TRBV5-1 and TRBJ2-5; 7 nucleotides line up with TRBD1. Germline-derived CDR1 and CDR2 are SGHRS and YFSETQ. The CDR3 length is 15 residues. The V and J ends lost 2 bases and 2 bases, in that order; junction bases with no gene match: 6. In nucleotides, the CDR3 is TGCGCCAGCAGCTTAATAGGGGGCCCACAAGAGACCCAGTACTTC. Translating gives CASSLIGGPQETQYF.

The chain is built from TRBV6-5 and TRBJ1-1; D ambiguous. This CDR3 spans 13 amino acids. Germline assignment: CDR1 MNHEY and CDR2 SVGAGI. Deletions cut 2 bases from V and 8 bases from J, with 12 bases between. As DNA, the CDR3 is TGTGCCAGCAGTTACCTGACACCTGGGGAAGCTTTCTTT. Its translation is CASSYLTPGEAFF.

This clone was seen at least ten times. The rearrangement uses TRBV6-6 and TRBJ1-1; D is unclear. The CDR3 totals 16 residues. V shed 3 bases and J shed 3 bases, with 17 bases lying between them. Looked up from germline, CDR1 is MNHNY and CDR2 is SVGAGI (reference sequence). The CDR3 bases are TGTGCCAGCAGTTATGGCCTATACGGGGAGGACACTGAAGCTTTCTTT. This encodes CASSYGLYGEDTEAFF.

The chain uses TRBV6-6 and TRBJ2-7, with 8 nucleotides matching TRBD1. The V and J ends lost 2 bases and 7 bases, in that order; junction bases with no gene match: 7. Germline CDR1 reads MNHNY; CDR2 reads SVGAGI (reference sequence). The CDR3 spans 14 residues. The CDR3 region has the DNA TGTGCCAGCAGTTACCCCCAGGGGGCGGAAGAGCAGTACTTC. This encodes CASSYPQGAEEQYF.

The V gene is TRBV7-2, the J gene TRBJ2-3; D is undetermined. Deletions cut 8 bases from V and 0 bases from J, with 15 bases between. Germline V gene data show CDR1 as SGHTA and CDR2 as FQGNSA. The CDR3 totals 15 residues. The DNA for the CDR3 is TGTGCCAGCCACGGTCTGGTTTCTAGCACAGATACGCAGTATTTT. It encodes CASHGLVSSTDTQYF.

The chain carries TRBV6-6 and TRBJ1-2; no reliable D call. The CDR3 loop spans 14 amino acids. V dropped 3 bases and J dropped 7 bases, with 15 bases sitting between them. Germline V CDR1 and CDR2: MNHNY, SVGAGI (reference sequence). This chain's CDR3 is CASSYHDLRSGYTF. CDR3 nucleotides: TGTGCCAGCAGTTATCACGACTTGAGGAGTGGCTACACCTTC.

The chain is built from TRBV30 and TRBJ2-7, with D hard to call. With 0 bases removed from V and 2 bases from J, the gap between germline ends came to 11 bases. This CDR3 region has 14 residues. The germline gives CDR1 GTSNPN, CDR2 SVGIG (reference sequence). The CDR3 protein is CAWSVGRRAYEQYF. CDR3 DNA sequence: TGTGCCTGGAGTGTAGGGCGCAGAGCCTACGAGCAGTACTTC.

This clone appeared a few times. The chain couples TRBV4-3 to TRBJ2-1, with D tentatively TRBD1 or TRBD2 (5 bases each). The germline gives CDR1 LGHNA, CDR2 YSLEER. CDR3 length: 15 amino acids. Deletions cut 2 bases from V and 2 bases from J, with 10 bases between. The CDR3 loop reads CASSQSRGTYNEQFF. In DNA, the CDR3 is TGCGCCAGCAGCCAAAGTCGGGGCACCTACAATGAGCAGTTCTTC.